These T cell receptor beta chains were read from a single sample in a study of CXCR3-negative and CXCR3-positive naive CD8 T cells. TCRdb re-analyzed the 5' RACE reads; it lists each CDR3 protein once, without DNA. The sample data list roughly 56,000 distinct CDR3 sequences. Sequencing was performed on naive CXCR3- CD8+ T cells from blood. These receptors came from a human donor in good health. Some clones in this sample may be carry-over from other donors' samples. CDR3s include the opening cysteine and the closing phenylalanine or tryptophan. Fields, in order: V gene, J gene, CDR3 protein.

v_call: TRBV29-1
j_call: TRBJ2-1
cdr3_aa: CSELRGIPEMNEQFF

v_call: TRBV7-8
j_call: TRBJ2-7
cdr3_aa: CASSWPPESPSYEQYF

v_call: TRBV5-1
j_call: TRBJ2-3
cdr3_aa: CASRQERTDTQYF

v_call: TRBV5-4
j_call: TRBJ2-7
cdr3_aa: CASSLGGADEQYF

v_call: TRBV7-9
j_call: TRBJ2-7
cdr3_aa: CASSLDCEQYF

v_call: TRBV7-9
j_call: TRBJ1-1
cdr3_aa: CATYGSNTEAFF

v_call: TRBV30
j_call: TRBJ2-7
cdr3_aa: CAWSSSGYEQYF

v_call: TRBV29-1
j_call: TRBJ2-2
cdr3_aa: CSVRGLGVGTGELFF

v_call: TRBV7-9
j_call: TRBJ2-1
cdr3_aa: CASSPSGSSYNEQFF

v_call: TRBV7-2
j_call: TRBJ2-7
cdr3_aa: CASSSTGASYEQYF

v_call: TRBV4-1
j_call: TRBJ2-7
cdr3_aa: CASSQARGSYEQYF

v_call: TRBV18
j_call: TRBJ1-5
cdr3_aa: CASSPPPTTNPRWNQPQHF

v_call: TRBV19
j_call: TRBJ1-2
cdr3_aa: CASTAEGQRYGYTF

v_call: TRBV13
j_call: TRBJ2-7
cdr3_aa: CASSSGSPREQYF

v_call: TRBV4-3
j_call: TRBJ2-2
cdr3_aa: CASSQDLAGAGTGELFF

v_call: TRBV25-1
j_call: TRBJ2-3
cdr3_aa: CASSGGTDPTDTQYF

v_call: TRBV15
j_call: TRBJ2-7
cdr3_aa: CATSRDSPGQGVAHEQYF

v_call: TRBV5-5
j_call: TRBJ2-7
cdr3_aa: CASSLEPTVSYEQYF

v_call: TRBV12-5
j_call: TRBJ1-2
cdr3_aa: CASGLDIGWQENYGYTF

v_call: TRBV27
j_call: TRBJ2-5
cdr3_aa: CASSLSADQETQYF

v_call: TRBV27
j_call: TRBJ1-2
cdr3_aa: CASSFLQGGGNTF

v_call: TRBV12-3/TRBV12-4
j_call: TRBJ2-7
cdr3_aa: CASSFVPSPSYEQYF